This T cell receptor beta chain stems from a study of T cell responses to AZD1222 COVID-19 vaccine. V shed 4 bases and J shed 8 bases, with 12 bases lying between them. Germline CDR1 and CDR2: SGHNT and YYREEE (reference sequence). This CDR3 contains 12 residues. The method was immunoSEQ multiplex PCR; TCRdb's version includes in-frame clones alone and lacks a portion of them. In the table there are 150,000 or so clones, around 89% of which are singletons. This sequence joins TRBV5-4 and TRBJ1-2, with D unclear. The specimen was peripheral blood, collected 28 days after the second dose of the MenACWY control vaccine. The sequence came from an adult who received the MenACWY meningococcal vaccine as a control. For the CDR3, the DNA is TGTGCCAGCAGCCTAGATGCACAGGGCTACACCTTC. Protein: CASSLDAQGYTF.